A selection of T cell receptor beta chains follows, all from one sample in a study of T cell responses to AZD1222 COVID-19 vaccine. Assay used: immunoSEQ multiplex PCR; TCRdb lists only in-frame clones, some missing. The sample shows over 90,000 clones, almost 85% of them seen only once. The specimen comprised peripheral blood, sampled on day 0 of AZD1222 vaccination. The receptor source for this set is an adult in good health. Both conserved end residues are part of each CDR3. Fields, in order: clone size, J gene, D gene, V gene, CDR3 DNA, CDR3 protein. The D gene is left open where the match is weak. A row's size may be missing; if present it is once, few, many or a size class.

>medium-sized|TRBJ1-2|TRBD1|TRBV7-2
TGTGCCAGCAGCTTAGGACAGGGGTATGGCTACACCTTC
CASSLGQGYGYTF
>NA|TRBJ1-5|NA|TRBV3-1/TRBV3-2
TGTGCCAGCAGCCAGGGGCGAGATCAGCCCCAGCATTTT
CASSQGRDQPQHF
>NA|TRBJ1-2|TRBD1|TRBV6-6
TGTGCCAGCAGAGATGCAGACAGGGCTGGGAGCTATGGCTACACCTTC
CASRDADRAGSYGYTF
>once|TRBJ2-3|NA|TRBV4-3
TGCGCCAGCAGCCACCGGGTGGGGGAAGATACGCAGTATTTT
CASSHRVGEDTQYF
>NA|TRBJ1-2|NA|TRBV5-8
TGTGCCAGCAGCTTGGGCGGCAGGAGCCCGGCATACGGCTACACCTTC
CASSLGGRSPAYGYTF
>NA|TRBJ2-4|TRBD2|TRBV28
TGTGCCAGCAGTGCGGGGGGTAGCCACATTCAGTACTTC
CASSAGGSHIQYF
>NA|TRBJ1-2|NA|TRBV7-8
TGTGCCAGCAGCTTAGGTGGTACAGGGTCAGGGGTTTATGGCTACACCTTC
CASSLGGTGSGVYGYTF
>few|TRBJ2-1|NA|TRBV18
TGTGCCAGCTCACCACCGGGGGTTACTAACAATGAGCAGTTCTTC
CASSPPGVTNNEQFF
>NA|TRBJ1-5|TRBD1|TRBV7-2
TGTGCCAGCAGTCGATTGACAGGGGGCATTGGAAGCAATCAGCCCCAGCATTTT
CASSRLTGGIGSNQPQHF
>NA|TRBJ2-1|NA|TRBV7-3
TGTGCCAGCAGCTTGACAGGAGTTCAAGGTGAGCAGTTCTTC
CASSLTGVQGEQFF
>NA|TRBJ2-7|NA|TRBV7-8
TGTGCCAGCAGCTCGACCAAAGGGACCTATGAGCACTTC
CASSSTKGTYEHF
>NA|TRBJ1-4|NA|TRBV6-5
TGTGCCAGCAGTTTACGTGCAACTAATGAAAAACTGTTTTTT
CASSLRATNEKLFF
>once|TRBJ1-1|NA|TRBV5-1
TGCGCCAGCAGCTTTGGGGGCTTCAACACTGAAGCTTTCTTT
CASSFGGFNTEAFF
>few|TRBJ2-2|TRBD1|TRBV27
TGTGCCAGCACCCAACCCACAGGGGGAGGTCTCGCCGGGGAGCTGTTTTTT
CASTQPTGGGLAGELFF
>NA|TRBJ1-1|NA|TRBV28
TGTGCCAGCATAGAACGCGGCAGACAAAAAGCTTTCTTT
CASIERGRQKAFF
>NA|TRBJ1-2|NA|TRBV2
TGTGCCAGCAGAAGGGACTCGGTGGGGGGCTACACCTTC
CASRRDSVGGYTF
>NA|TRBJ2-5|NA|TRBV29-1
TGCAGCGTTGAAGGGCAGGGGGGTTCGGAGACCCAGTACTTC
CSVEGQGGSETQYF
>NA|TRBJ2-1|NA|TRBV18
TGTGCCAGCTCACCTCTCCACAGGGTCTATGAGCAGTTCTTC
CASSPLHRVYEQFF
>NA|TRBJ2-2|TRBD2|TRBV7-3
TGTGCCAGCAGCTTAACGATGGGACTAGCGAGGAGGACCGGGGAGCTGTTTTTT
CASSLTMGLARRTGELFF
>NA|TRBJ2-5|TRBD2|TRBV13
TGTGCCAGCAGCTTAACGGGAGGGTCGCGGACCCAGTACTTC
CASSLTGGSRTQYF
>once|TRBJ2-3|TRBD1|TRBV24-1
TGTGCCACCAGTGATTTGGTAGGACACGGGACAGGGACAGATACGCAGTATTTT
CATSDLVGHGTGTDTQYF
>once|TRBJ1-2|NA|TRBV7-2
TGTGCCAGCAGCCCGGGGCTACATGGCTACACCTTC
CASSPGLHGYTF
>NA|TRBJ2-3|TRBD1|TRBV28
TGTGCCAGCACTAAGGGGAGACAGGGGGCAGATACGCAGTATTTT
CASTKGRQGADTQYF
>NA|TRBJ1-1|NA|TRBV19
TGTGCCAGTAGTATGGCGGCGTCCGCGGTATTGAACACTGAAGCTTTCTTT
CASSMAASAVLNTEAFF
>NA|TRBJ1-6|NA|TRBV7-9
TGTGCCAGCAGCTTAGAGTCGGATAGTTCACCCCTCCACTTT
CASSLESDSSPLHF
>NA|TRBJ1-3|TRBD1|TRBV2
TGTGCCAGCAGCTTAACAGGGGGAGGAAACACCATATATTTT
CASSLTGGGNTIYF
>NA|TRBJ1-6|NA|TRBV9
TGTGCCAGCAGCGGGACGAAGAATTCACCCCTCCACTTT
CASSGTKNSPLHF
>few|TRBJ1-2|TRBD1|TRBV5-8
TGTGCCAGCAGCCGCGGACAGGGGAACTATGGCTACACCTTC
CASSRGQGNYGYTF
>NA|TRBJ1-2|NA|TRBV24-1
TGTGCCACCAGTGATTTCAAGGGAACGTCCAAGTTCTGTGGCTACACCTTC
CATSDFKGTSKFCGYTF
>few|TRBJ1-5|NA|TRBV10-3
TGTGCCATCAGTGAGTCGGAGGGATCCGGTCCCCAGCATTTT
CAISESEGSGPQHF
>NA|TRBJ1-1|NA|TRBV10-3
TGTGCCATCAGTGATGGGGGGGTCGATAACACTGAAGCTTTCTTT
CAISDGGVDNTEAFF
>once|TRBJ1-2|NA|TRBV6-6
TGTGCCAGCAGTTCGGGGGGCTCCTATGGCTACACCTTC
CASSSGGSYGYTF
>few|TRBJ1-2|TRBD1|TRBV28
TGTGCCAGCAGTTGGGACAGGAACTATGGCTACACCTTC
CASSWDRNYGYTF
>few|TRBJ1-1|TRBD1|TRBV4-3
TGCGCCAGCAGCCAAGGACAGGGAGGTTCGGGTGAACTTGAAGCTTTCTTT
CASSQGQGGSGELEAFF
>NA|TRBJ1-6|TRBD1|TRBV5-1
TGCGCCAGCAGCCAGGACAGGAACAATTCACCCCTCCACTTT
CASSQDRNNSPLHF
>once|TRBJ2-5|TRBD2|TRBV5-4
TGTGCCAGCAGCTTGGCGGGGGGGCGCAGCAGGGGAGAGACCCAGTACTTC
CASSLAGGRSRGETQYF
>NA|TRBJ1-1|NA|TRBV11-3
TGTGCCAGCAGCTTAGGTCTTGCTGAAGCTTTCTTT
CASSLGLAEAFF
>NA|TRBJ1-5|NA|TRBV12-3/TRBV12-4
TGTGCCAGCAGTCCGGGGGGGCCCCAGCATTTT
CASSPGGPQHF
>NA|TRBJ1-1|NA|TRBV19
TGTGCCAGTAGTATAGGACAGAACACTGAAGCTTTCTTT
CASSIGQNTEAFF
>few|TRBJ1-1|TRBD1|TRBV6-5
TGTGCCAGCCGGGCCGGGACAGGGGGCACTGAAGCTTTCTTT
CASRAGTGGTEAFF
>NA|TRBJ1-4|TRBD1|TRBV7-2
TGTGCCAGCAGCCCACTGGGTGGCGGGACAGTGGGCGAAAAACTGTTTTTT
CASSPLGGGTVGEKLFF
>NA|TRBJ1-2|NA|TRBV4-3
TGCGCCAGCAGCCCCGTTCTGGGCTACACCTTC
CASSPVLGYTF
>NA|TRBJ1-3|TRBD1|TRBV18
TGTGCCAGCTCAAGTGACAGGGCCGGAAACACCATATATTTT
CASSSDRAGNTIYF
>NA|TRBJ1-2|NA|TRBV10-1
TGCGCCAGCAGTGAGTCGGGGAGTTATGGCTACACCTTC
CASSESGSYGYTF
>NA|TRBJ1-1|NA|TRBV6-5
TGTGCCACCAATCCGACAAGGAACACTGAAGCTTTCTTT
CATNPTRNTEAFF
>NA|TRBJ1-1|NA|TRBV6-2/TRBV6-3
TGTGCCAGCAGTTACGGGGGGCGAGCCACTGAAGCTTTCTTT
CASSYGGRATEAFF
>NA|TRBJ1-1|NA|TRBV7-3
TGTGCCAGCAGCCCCAGAAAGAACACTGAAGCTTTCTTT
CASSPRKNTEAFF
>NA|TRBJ1-4|NA|TRBV18
TGTGCCAGCTCACCCCGACAGACTAATGAAAAACTGTTTTTT
CASSPRQTNEKLFF
>NA|TRBJ2-2|TRBD1|TRBV5-1
TGCGCCAGCAGCTTGGCCAGTGGACAGGTGGCCGGGGAGCTGTTTTTT
CASSLASGQVAGELFF
>NA|TRBJ1-1|NA|TRBV7-8
TGTGCCAGCAGCTTATGGGGGACTGAAGCTTTCTTT
CASSLWGTEAFF
>NA|TRBJ1-2|TRBD1|TRBV5-6
TGTGCCAGCAGCGGACAGGGGAACTATGGCTACACCTTC
CASSGQGNYGYTF
>NA|TRBJ1-2|NA|TRBV5-5
TGTGCCAGCATTCCCTCGGACCACCATGGCTACACCTTC
CASIPSDHHGYTF